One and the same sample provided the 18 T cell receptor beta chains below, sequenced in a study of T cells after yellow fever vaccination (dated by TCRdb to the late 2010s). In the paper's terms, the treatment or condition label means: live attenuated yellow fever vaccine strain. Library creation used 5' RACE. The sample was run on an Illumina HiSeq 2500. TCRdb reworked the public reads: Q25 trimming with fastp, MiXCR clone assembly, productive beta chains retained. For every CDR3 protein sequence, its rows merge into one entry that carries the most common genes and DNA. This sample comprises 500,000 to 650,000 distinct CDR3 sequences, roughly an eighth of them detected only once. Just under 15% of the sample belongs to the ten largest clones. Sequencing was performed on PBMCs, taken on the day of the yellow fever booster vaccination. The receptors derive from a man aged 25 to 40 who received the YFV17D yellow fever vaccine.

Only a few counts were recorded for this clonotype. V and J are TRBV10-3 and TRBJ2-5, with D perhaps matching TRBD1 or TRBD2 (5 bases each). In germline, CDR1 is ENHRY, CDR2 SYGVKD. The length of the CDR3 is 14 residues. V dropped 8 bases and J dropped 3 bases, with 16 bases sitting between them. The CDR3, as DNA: TGTGCCATCCTAACGCCGGGACGGAAAGAGACCCAGTACTTC. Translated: CAILTPGRKETQYF.

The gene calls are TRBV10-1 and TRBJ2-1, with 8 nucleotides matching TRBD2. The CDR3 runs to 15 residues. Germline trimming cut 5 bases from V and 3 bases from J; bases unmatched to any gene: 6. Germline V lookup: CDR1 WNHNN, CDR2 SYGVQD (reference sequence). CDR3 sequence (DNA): TGCGCCAGCAGTCCCGGGGGGGGGTTCTACAATGAGCAGTTCTTC. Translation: CASSPGGGFYNEQFF.

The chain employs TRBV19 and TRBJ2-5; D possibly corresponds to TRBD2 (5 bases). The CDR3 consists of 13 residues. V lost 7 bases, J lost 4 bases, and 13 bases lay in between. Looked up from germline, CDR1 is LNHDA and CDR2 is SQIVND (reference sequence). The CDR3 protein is CASTTRAGETQYF. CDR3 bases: TGTGCCAGTACTACTAGGGCTGGAGAGACCCAGTACTTC.

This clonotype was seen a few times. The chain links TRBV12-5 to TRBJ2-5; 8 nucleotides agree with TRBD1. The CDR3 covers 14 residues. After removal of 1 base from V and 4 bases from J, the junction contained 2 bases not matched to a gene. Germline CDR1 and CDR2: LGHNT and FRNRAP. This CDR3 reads CASGLAGGTETQYF. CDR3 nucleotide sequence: TGTGCTAGTGGTTTGGCAGGGGGCACAGAGACCCAGTACTTC.

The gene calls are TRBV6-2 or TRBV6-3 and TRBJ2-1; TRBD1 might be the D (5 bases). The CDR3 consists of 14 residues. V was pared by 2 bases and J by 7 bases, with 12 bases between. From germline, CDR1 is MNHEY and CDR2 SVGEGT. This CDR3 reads CASSYGAGVNEQFF. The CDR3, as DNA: TGTGCCAGCAGTTACGGGGCAGGCGTGAATGAGCAGTTCTTC.

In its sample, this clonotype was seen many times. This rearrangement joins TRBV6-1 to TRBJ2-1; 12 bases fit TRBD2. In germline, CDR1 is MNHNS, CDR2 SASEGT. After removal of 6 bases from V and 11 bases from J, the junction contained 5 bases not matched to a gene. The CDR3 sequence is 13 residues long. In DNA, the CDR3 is TGTGCCAGCAGCTGGACTAGCGGGGCCCAGCAGTTCTTC. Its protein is CASSWTSGAQQFF.

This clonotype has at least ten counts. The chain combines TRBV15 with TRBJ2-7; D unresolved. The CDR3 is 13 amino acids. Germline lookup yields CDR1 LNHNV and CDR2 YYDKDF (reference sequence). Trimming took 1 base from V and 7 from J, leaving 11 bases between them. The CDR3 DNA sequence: TGTGCCACCAGCAGAGGTTCGGGTGCTGAGCAGTACTTC. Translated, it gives CATSRGSGAEQYF.

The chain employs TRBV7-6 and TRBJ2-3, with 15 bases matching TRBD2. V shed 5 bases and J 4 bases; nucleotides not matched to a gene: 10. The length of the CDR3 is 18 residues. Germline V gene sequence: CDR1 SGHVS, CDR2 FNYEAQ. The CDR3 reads CASSPFGTSGRTPDTQYF. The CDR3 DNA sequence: TGTGCCAGCAGCCCATTCGGGACTAGCGGGAGGACCCCAGATACGCAGTATTTT.

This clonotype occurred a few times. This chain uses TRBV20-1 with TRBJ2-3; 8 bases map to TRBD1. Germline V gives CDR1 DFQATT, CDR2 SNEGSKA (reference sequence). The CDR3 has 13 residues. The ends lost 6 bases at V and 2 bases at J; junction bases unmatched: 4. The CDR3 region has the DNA TGCAGTGCGAGGACAGGGAACACAGATACGCAGTATTTT. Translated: CSARTGNTDTQYF.

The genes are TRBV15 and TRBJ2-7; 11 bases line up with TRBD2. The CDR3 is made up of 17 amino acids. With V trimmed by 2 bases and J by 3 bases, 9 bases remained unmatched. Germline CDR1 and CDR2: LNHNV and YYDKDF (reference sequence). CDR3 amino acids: CATSRLDTSGSIYEQYF. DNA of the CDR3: TGTGCCACCAGCAGACTCGATACTAGCGGGAGTATCTACGAGCAGTACTTC.

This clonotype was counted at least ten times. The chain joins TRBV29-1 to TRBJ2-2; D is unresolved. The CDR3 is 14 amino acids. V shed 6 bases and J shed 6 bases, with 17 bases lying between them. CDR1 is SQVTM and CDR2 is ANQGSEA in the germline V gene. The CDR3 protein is CSVGIGPVAGELFF. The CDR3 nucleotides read TGCAGCGTGGGTATTGGACCTGTGGCCGGGGAGCTGTTTTTT.

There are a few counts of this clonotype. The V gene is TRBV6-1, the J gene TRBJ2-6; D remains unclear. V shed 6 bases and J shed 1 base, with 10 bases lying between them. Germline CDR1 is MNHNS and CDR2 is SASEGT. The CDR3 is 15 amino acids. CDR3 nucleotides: TGTGCCAGCAGCCGCCTCGGTTCTGGGGCCAACGTCCTGACTTTC. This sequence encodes CASSRLGSGANVLTF.

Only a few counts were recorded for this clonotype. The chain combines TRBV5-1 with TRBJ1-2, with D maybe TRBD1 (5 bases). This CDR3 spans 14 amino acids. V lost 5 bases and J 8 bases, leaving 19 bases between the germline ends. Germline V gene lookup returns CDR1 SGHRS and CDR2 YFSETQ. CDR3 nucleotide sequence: TGCGCCAGCAGGTCGATCCCCCAGGGCCCCGGCTACACCTTC. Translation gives CASRSIPQGPGYTF.

The DNA for the CDR3 is TGTGCCAGCAGTTACACCTCGGGGCACCAGCCCCAGCATTTT. Protein sequence: CASSYTSGHQPQHF. The J gene is TRBJ1-5, the V gene TRBV6-2 or TRBV6-3, with D tentatively TRBD1 (5 bases). The CDR3 loop spans 14 amino acids. CDR1 is MNHEY and CDR2 is SVGEGT in the germline V gene. V lost 2 bases to trimming and J lost 7 bases, with 12 bases between them.

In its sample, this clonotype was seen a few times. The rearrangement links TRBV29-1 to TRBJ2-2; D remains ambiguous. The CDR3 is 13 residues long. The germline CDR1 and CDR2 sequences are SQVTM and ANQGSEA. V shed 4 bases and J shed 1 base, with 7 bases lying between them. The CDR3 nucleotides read TGCAGCGTTGGGCAGTTGAACACCGGGGAGCTGTTTTTT. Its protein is CSVGQLNTGELFF.

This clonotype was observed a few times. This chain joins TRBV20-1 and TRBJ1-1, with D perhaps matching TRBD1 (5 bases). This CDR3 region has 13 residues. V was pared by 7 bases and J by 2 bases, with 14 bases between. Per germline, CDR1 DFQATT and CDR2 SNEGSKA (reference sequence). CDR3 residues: CSGGVWGNTEAFF. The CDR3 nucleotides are TGCAGTGGGGGAGTATGGGGCAACACTGAAGCTTTCTTT.

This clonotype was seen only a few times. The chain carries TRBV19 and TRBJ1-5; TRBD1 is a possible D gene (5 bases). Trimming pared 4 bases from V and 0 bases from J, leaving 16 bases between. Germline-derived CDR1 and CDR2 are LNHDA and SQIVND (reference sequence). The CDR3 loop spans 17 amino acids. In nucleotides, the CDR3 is TGTGCCAGTAGTACCTCGACAGAAATCTATAGCAATCAGCCCCAGCATTTT. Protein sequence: CASSTSTEIYSNQPQHF.

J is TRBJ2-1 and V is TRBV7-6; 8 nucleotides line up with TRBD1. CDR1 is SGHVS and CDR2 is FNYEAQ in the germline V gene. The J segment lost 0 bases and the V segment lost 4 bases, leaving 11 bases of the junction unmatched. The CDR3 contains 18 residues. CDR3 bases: TGTGCCAGCAGCTCACCAAATACGACAGGGGACTCCTACAATGAGCAGTTCTTC. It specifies CASSSPNTTGDSYNEQFF.